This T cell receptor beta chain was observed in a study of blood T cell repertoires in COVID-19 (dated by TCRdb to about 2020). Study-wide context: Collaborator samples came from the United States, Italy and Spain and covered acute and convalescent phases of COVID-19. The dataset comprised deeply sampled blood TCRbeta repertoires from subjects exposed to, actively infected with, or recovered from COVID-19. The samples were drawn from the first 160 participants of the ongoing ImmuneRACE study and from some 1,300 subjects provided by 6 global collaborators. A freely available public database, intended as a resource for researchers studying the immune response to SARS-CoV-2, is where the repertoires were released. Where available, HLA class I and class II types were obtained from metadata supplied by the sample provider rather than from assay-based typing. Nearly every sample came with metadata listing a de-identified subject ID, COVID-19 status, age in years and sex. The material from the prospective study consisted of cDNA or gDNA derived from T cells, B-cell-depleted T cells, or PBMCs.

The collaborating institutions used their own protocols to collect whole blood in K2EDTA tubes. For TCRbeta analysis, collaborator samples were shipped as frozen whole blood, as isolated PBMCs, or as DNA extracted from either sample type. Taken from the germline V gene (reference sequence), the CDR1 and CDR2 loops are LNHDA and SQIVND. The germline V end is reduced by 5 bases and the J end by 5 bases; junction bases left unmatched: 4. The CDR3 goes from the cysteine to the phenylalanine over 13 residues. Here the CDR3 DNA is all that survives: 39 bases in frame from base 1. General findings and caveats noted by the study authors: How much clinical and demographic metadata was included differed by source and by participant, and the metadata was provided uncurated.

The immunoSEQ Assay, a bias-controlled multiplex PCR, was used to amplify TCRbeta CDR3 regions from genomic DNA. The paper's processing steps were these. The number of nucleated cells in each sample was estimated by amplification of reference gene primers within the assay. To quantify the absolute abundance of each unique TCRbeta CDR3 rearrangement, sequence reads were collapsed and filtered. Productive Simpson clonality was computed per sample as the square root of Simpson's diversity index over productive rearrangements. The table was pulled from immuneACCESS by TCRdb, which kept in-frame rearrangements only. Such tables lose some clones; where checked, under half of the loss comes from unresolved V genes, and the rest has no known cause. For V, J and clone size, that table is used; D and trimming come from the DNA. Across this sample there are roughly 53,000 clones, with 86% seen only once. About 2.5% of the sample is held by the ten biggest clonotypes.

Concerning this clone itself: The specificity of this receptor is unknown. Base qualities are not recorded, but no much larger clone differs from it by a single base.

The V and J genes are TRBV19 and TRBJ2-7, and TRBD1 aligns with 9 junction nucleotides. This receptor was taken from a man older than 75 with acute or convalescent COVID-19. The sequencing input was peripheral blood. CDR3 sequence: CASSLDRGDEQYF. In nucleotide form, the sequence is TGTGCCAGTAGTCTCGACAGGGGGGACGAGCAGTACTTC.